The rows below give T cell receptor beta chains drawn from one sample of a study of CD8+CD57+ T cells in acquired aplastic anemia. TCRdb processed the reads anew with MiXCR; each CDR3 protein has one entry. The sample holds hundreds of thousands of distinct CDR3 sequences, about two thirds seen once. Material: sorted CD4+, CD8+, or CD8+CD57+ T cells (not recorded which) from PBMCs. The receptors were sampled from a human donor in good health, serving as a control. The CDR3 runs from the conserved cysteine through the conserved F or W.

TRBV12-3/TRBV12-4	TRBJ1-4	CASRLTGDEKLFF
TRBV20-1	TRBJ2-1	CSASRGARNEQFF
TRBV10-3	TRBJ1-3	CAIRTTGSGNTIYF
TRBV24-1	TRBJ2-7	CATSDPYEQYF
TRBV2	TRBJ1-2	CASSGDGRANYGYTF
TRBV7-3	TRBJ1-1	CASRGQGAEDFF
TRBV5-4	TRBJ1-6	CASSTRTLDSPLHF
TRBV5-5	TRBJ1-1	CASSIMAGKAEAFF
TRBV20-1	TRBJ2-1	CAPGHVGDEQFF
TRBV2	TRBJ1-6	CASSAHSGRTPLLF
TRBV30	TRBJ1-2	CALYSYGYTF
TRBV25-1	TRBJ2-5	CASSENTQETQYF
TRBV5-1	TRBJ1-1	CASSSSAGLPEAFF
TRBV5-1	TRBJ2-7	CASSQATNEEYF
TRBV2	TRBJ2-3	CASSEQLDTDTQYF
TRBV20-1	TRBJ1-1	CSAPTLDNTEAFF
TRBV5-1	TRBJ1-2	CASSLRLAGDRSTNYGYTF
TRBV6-5	TRBJ1-3	CASSFGVAIYF
TRBV7-2	TRBJ1-6	CASSLEGEHSPLHF
TRBV6-8	TRBJ1-2	CASSYTGGGGHYGYTF
TRBV29-1	TRBJ1-4	CSGTGTCSNEKLFF
TRBV5-5	TRBJ1-2	CASSLSAGRGLYGYTF
TRBV12-3/TRBV12-4	TRBJ2-1	CASSPDRGYDEQFF
TRBV6-1	TRBJ2-3	CASSANWPDTQYF
TRBV6-5	TRBJ1-1	CASSYSIRGHTEAFF
TRBV20-1	TRBJ2-1	CSARVRGSYNEQFF
TRBV20-1	TRBJ1-6	CSARDDWGSPLHF
TRBV5-1	TRBJ2-1	CASSTAGPNEQFF
TRBV7-3	TRBJ1-5	CASSLVAGDQTQHF
TRBV10-3	TRBJ1-1	CAISDFGRHEAFF
TRBV4-3	TRBJ2-1	CASSQANINEQFF
TRBV7-7	TRBJ2-1	CASSLGLAGVLNEQFF
TRBV5-1	TRBJ1-1	CASSQSFTVREVGTEAFF
TRBV5-4	TRBJ2-2	CASSLRETGDTGELFF
TRBV4-2	TRBJ2-1	CASSFRVPEEQFF
TRBV20-1	TRBJ2-5	CSAFEGAGETQYF
TRBV19	TRBJ1-5	CASSIDWDNNQPQHF
TRBV5-1	TRBJ2-5	CASSISETGYF
TRBV7-9	TRBJ1-2	CASSLVTGARGNTF
TRBV7-3	TRBJ2-1	CASSLEGGAGSSYNEQFF
TRBV7-2	TRBJ1-6	CASSALGGGVRETF
TRBV6-2/TRBV6-3	TRBJ2-1	CASSPRLSGGLYKEQFF
TRBV19	TRBJ1-1	CASSMGALNTEAFF
TRBV25-1	TRBJ1-2	CASSEAEGSTNNGYTF
TRBV11-1	TRBJ1-1	CASSFGTRSTEAFF
TRBV7-4	TRBJ2-1	CASSLPGGNNEQFF
TRBV20-1	TRBJ1-2	CSAPTAARGYTF
TRBV10-3	TRBJ1-1	CAISDWRWVEAFF
TRBV7-8	TRBJ1-5	CASSLVQNSPLHYF
TRBV10-3	TRBJ1-1	CAIRGQGDTEAFF
TRBV9	TRBJ1-4	CASSRHRGDNLYF
TRBV5-6	TRBJ2-7	CASRGYGFSYEQYF